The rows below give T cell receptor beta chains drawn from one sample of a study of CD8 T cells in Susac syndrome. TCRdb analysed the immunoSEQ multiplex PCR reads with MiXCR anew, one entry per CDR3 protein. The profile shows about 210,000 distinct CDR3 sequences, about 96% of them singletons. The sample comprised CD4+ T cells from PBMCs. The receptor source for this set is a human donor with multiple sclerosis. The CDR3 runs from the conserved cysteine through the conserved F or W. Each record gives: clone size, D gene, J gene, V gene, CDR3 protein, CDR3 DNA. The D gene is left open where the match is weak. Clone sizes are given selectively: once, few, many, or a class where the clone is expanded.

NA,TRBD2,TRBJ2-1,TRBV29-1,CSVEVGLAGEAQFF,TGCAGCGTTGAAGTGGGACTAGCGGGAGAAGCGCAGTTCTTC
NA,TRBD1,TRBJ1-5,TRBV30,CAWSLDRGKEPQHF,TGTGCCTGGAGTCTGGACAGGGGAAAAGAGCCCCAGCATTTT
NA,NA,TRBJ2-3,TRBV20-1,CSARWGATLLDTQYF,TGCAGTGCTAGGTGGGGTGCCACTTTATTGGATACGCAGTATTTT
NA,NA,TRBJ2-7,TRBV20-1,CSARLVGGRYEQYF,TGCAGTGCTAGATTGGTGGGGGGACGGTACGAGCAGTACTTC
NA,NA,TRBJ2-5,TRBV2,CATLRDTQETQYF,TGTGCCACTCTCCGGGACACCCAAGAGACCCAGTACTTC
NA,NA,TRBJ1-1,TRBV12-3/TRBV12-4,CASSPPGLGAFF,TGTGCCAGCAGTCCCCCGGGGCTGGGGGCTTTCTTT
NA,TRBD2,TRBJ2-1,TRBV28,CASSFGLANNEQFF,TGTGCCAGCAGTTTCGGACTAGCCAACAATGAGCAGTTCTTC
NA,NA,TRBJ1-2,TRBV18,CASSPLEGGYTF,TGTGCCAGCTCACCCCTCGAAGGAGGCTACACCTTC
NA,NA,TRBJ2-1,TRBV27,CASTKQGTYNEQFF,TGTGCCAGCACTAAACAGGGAACCTACAATGAGCAGTTCTTC
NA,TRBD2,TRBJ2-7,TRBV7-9,CASSGPGLAGGEQYF,TGTGCCAGCAGCGGCCCGGGACTAGCGGGAGGCGAGCAGTACTTC
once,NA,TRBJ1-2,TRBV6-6,CASSSGTTNYGYTF,TGTGCCAGCAGTTCCGGGACAACTAACTATGGCTACACCTTC
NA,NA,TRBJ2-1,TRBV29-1,CSVRGGFYNEQFF,TGCAGCGTCCGTGGGGGGTTCTACAATGAGCAGTTCTTC
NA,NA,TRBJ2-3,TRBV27,CASSLRLRTDTQYF,TGTGCCAGCAGTCTTAGACTACGCACAGATACGCAGTATTTT
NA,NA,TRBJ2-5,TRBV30,CAWNPRGPRETQYF,TGTGCCTGGAACCCTCGGGGACCAAGGGAGACCCAGTACTTC
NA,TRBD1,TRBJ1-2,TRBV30,CAWIRGGQGYTF,TGTGCCTGGATACGAGGGGGCCAGGGCTACACCTTC
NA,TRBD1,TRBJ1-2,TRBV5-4,CASSLGPQGQEGDGYTF,TGTGCCAGCAGCTTGGGCCCTCAGGGACAGGAGGGAGATGGCTACACCTTC
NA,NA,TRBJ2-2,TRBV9,CASSEARTGELFF,TGTGCCAGCAGCGAGGCCCGAACCGGGGAGCTGTTTTTT
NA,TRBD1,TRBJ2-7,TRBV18,CASSPRQGLLIYEQYF,TGTGCCAGCTCACCCCGACAGGGCTTACTAATATACGAGCAGTACTTC
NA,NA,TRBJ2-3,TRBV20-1,CSVVADTDTQYF,TGCAGTGTGGTAGCGGACACAGATACGCAGTATTTT
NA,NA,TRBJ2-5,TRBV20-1,CSARDGRTSQETQYF,TGCAGTGCTAGAGATGGGCGCACTAGCCAAGAGACCCAGTACTTC
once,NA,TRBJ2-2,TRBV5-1,CASRTVGPNTGELFF,TGCGCCAGCAGGACAGTGGGACCAAACACCGGGGAGCTGTTTTTT
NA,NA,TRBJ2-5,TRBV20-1,CSARDNRVETQYF,TGCAGTGCTAGAGATAACAGGGTGGAGACCCAGTACTTC
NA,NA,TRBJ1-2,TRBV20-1,CSARAPGNYGYTF,TGCAGTGCTAGAGCTCCGGGGAACTATGGCTACACCTTC